The 31 T cell receptor beta chains given below trace back to one sample, sequenced in a study of radiotherapy plus CTLA-4 blockade in lung cancer. Profiling relied on immunoSEQ multiplex PCR, and the TCRdb table lists in-frame clones only, not all of them. Here the sample spans 49,000 or so clones, less than 85% being singletons. The specimen was peripheral blood, collected from a patient treated with radiotherapy plus ipilimumab. Source of these receptors: a human donor with non-small cell lung cancer who had stable disease on radiotherapy plus ipilimumab.

This sequence joins TRBV28 and TRBJ2-1, with 7 bases that match TRBD1. CDR1 and CDR2 (germline): MDHEN, SYDVKM. Trimming took 5 bases from V and 5 from J; bases not matched to a gene: 9. The CDR3 is 15 amino acids. The CDR3 loop is CASSLGQRVHNEQFF. CDR3 DNA sequence: TGTGCCAGCAGTCTGGGACAGAGGGTCCACAATGAGCAGTTCTTC.

This chain joins TRBV30 and TRBJ2-5; no firm D call. There are 13 residues in the CDR3. The V end was cut by 0 bases, the J end by 5 bases, with 10 bases between. CDR1 is GTSNPN and CDR2 is SVGIG in the germline V gene (reference sequence). DNA of the CDR3: TGTGCCTGGAGTGTAAACCTCGGGGAGACCCAGTACTTC. Its protein is CAWSVNLGETQYF.

This rearrangement joins TRBV27 to TRBJ2-2; D unclear. The germline V gene has CDR1 MNHEY and CDR2 SMNVEV (reference sequence). Trimming removed 2 bases from V and 4 bases from J, with 11 bases in between. There are 15 residues in the CDR3. The CDR3 loop reads CASSLGPLSTGELFF. CDR3 in DNA: TGTGCCAGCAGTTTAGGACCTCTCAGCACCGGGGAGCTGTTTTTT.

J is TRBJ2-3 and V is TRBV4-3, with 7 bases fitting TRBD2. Per the germline V gene, CDR1 is LGHNA and CDR2 is YSLEER. This CDR3 has 17 amino acids. V lost 0 bases and J lost 1; bases outside the gene matches: 7. CDR3 nucleotides: TGCGCCAGCAGCCAAGATCTCGGGGGGTCAGGCACAGATACGCAGTATTTT. Translated: CASSQDLGGSGTDTQYF.

This chain links TRBV29-1 with TRBJ1-5; D is perhaps TRBD1 (5 bases). This CDR3 is 13 amino acids long. CDR1 and CDR2 (germline): SQVTM, ANQGSEA. V was shortened by 4 bases and J by 1 base, with 8 bases between the two germline ends. The CDR3 reads CSVGGGSNQPQHF. The CDR3 DNA reads as TGCAGCGTTGGGGGGGGGAGCAATCAGCCCCAGCATTTT. Combining the CDR3 with reference TRBV29-1 and TRBJ1-5 gives the whole variable domain SAVISQKPSRDICQRGTSLTIQCQVDSQVTMMFWYRQQPGQSLTLIATANQGSEATYESGFVIDKFPISRPNLTFSTLTVSNMSPEDSSIYLCSVGGGSNQPQHFGDGTRLSIL.

The chain employs TRBV7-2 and TRBJ2-5, with unresolved D. The CDR3 has 14 residues. V was cut by 5 bases and J by 0 bases, with 10 bases left in between. In germline, CDR1 is SGHTA, CDR2 FQGNSA. CDR3 bases: TGTGCCAGCAGCCCCCCCGGGTACCAAGAGACCCAGTACTTC. It translates to CASSPPGYQETQYF.

The chain recombines TRBV5-4 with TRBJ1-4; perhaps TRBD1 as D (5 bases). Germline lookup yields CDR1 SGHNT and CDR2 YYREEE (reference sequence). The V gene lost 0 bases and the J gene lost 7 bases, with 13 bases spanning the gap. The CDR3 has 15 residues. The CDR3 spells CASSLGLGDGEKLFF. The CDR3 DNA reads as TGTGCCAGCAGCTTGGGGTTAGGGGATGGTGAAAAACTGTTTTTT.

V and J are TRBV5-5 and TRBJ2-7; D call uncertain. The germline V and J ends were trimmed by 4 bases and 2 bases, with 7 bases remaining between them. In germline, CDR1 is SGHKS, CDR2 YYEKEE (reference sequence). CDR3 size: 12 residues. The CDR3 protein is CASSATPYEQYF. The CDR3, as DNA: TGTGCCAGCAGCGCGACCCCCTACGAGCAGTACTTC.

The chain uses TRBV6-1 and TRBJ1-2, with TRBD1 matching 7 bases. The CDR3 has 15 amino acids. Germline lookup yields CDR1 MNHNS and CDR2 SASEGT. After removal of 5 bases from V and 4 bases from J, the junction contained 10 bases not matched to a gene. CDR3 amino acids: CASSLGQDQIYGYTF. In nucleotides, the CDR3 is TGTGCCAGCAGTCTAGGACAGGACCAGATCTATGGCTACACCTTC.

In DNA, the CDR3 is TGTGCCATCAGGGCGGGGCAGGGTGGCTACACCTTC. Translated: CAIRAGQGGYTF. The V call is TRBV10-3, the J call TRBJ1-2; weak D call: TRBD1 (5 bases). CDR3 length: 12 residues. With 6 bases removed from V and 7 bases from J, the gap between germline ends came to 12 bases. Germline V gene lookup returns CDR1 ENHRY and CDR2 SYGVKD.

The sample holds a few counts of this clone. V is TRBV6-6 and J is TRBJ1-3, with a tentative D call TRBD1 (6 bases). CDR3 size: 13 residues. Germline CDR1 is MNHNY and CDR2 is SVGAGI (reference sequence). Between the trimmed V and J ends, which lost 4 bases and 2 bases, there was a span of 6 bases. CDR3 sequence (DNA): TGTGCCAGCAGTTGGGGGCCTGGAAACACCATATATTTT. Protein: CASSWGPGNTIYF.

The chain couples TRBV5-4 to TRBJ2-5; 9 bases agree with TRBD1. The CDR3 has 15 residues. Germline V gives CDR1 SGHNT, CDR2 YYREEE (reference sequence). The ends lost 1 base at V and 1 base at J; junction bases unmatched: 2. The CDR3 loop is CASSLPGQGQETQYF. The CDR3 DNA sequence: TGTGCCAGCAGCTTGCCGGGACAGGGCCAAGAGACCCAGTACTTC. The whole variable domain, remainder taken from reference TRBV5-4 and TRBJ2-5, is ETGVTQSPTHLIKTRGQQVTLRCSSQSGHNTVSWYQQALGQGPQFIFQYYREEENGRGNFPPRFSGLQFPNYSSELNVNALELDDSALYLCASSLPGQGQETQYFGPGTRLLVL.

The DNA for the CDR3 is TGCGCCAGCGGGACTAGCGACTTTAACACGCAGTATTTT. It translates to CASGTSDFNTQYF. The genes are TRBV5-1 and TRBJ2-3; 10 nucleotides agree with TRBD2. The CDR3 runs 13 residues. Losses at the gene ends were 7 bases for V and 9 bases for J; bases not matched to a gene: 8. The germline V gene has CDR1 SGHRS and CDR2 YFSETQ.

The table lists this clone with a count of one. This rearrangement joins TRBV30 to TRBJ2-3, with 7 bases identical to TRBD1. CDR1 is GTSNPN and CDR2 is SVGIG in the germline V gene (reference sequence). The CDR3 has 13 amino acids. V lost 4 bases and J lost 6; bases outside the gene matches: 7. The CDR3 sequence: CAWKGEGADTQYF. The DNA of the CDR3 is TGTGCCTGGAAGGGCGAGGGGGCGGATACGCAGTATTTT.

The genes are TRBV29-1 and TRBJ1-2; the D is unclear. Trimming pared 1 base from V and 4 bases from J, leaving 7 bases between. Germline CDR1 reads SQVTM; CDR2 reads ANQGSEA. The CDR3 is 12 amino acids. CDR3 sequence (DNA): TGCAGCGTTGAAGCGGACTTCTATGGCTACACCTTC. Its protein is CSVEADFYGYTF.

The rearrangement uses TRBV7-9 and TRBJ1-5, with TRBD1 as a possible D gene (6 bases). V was clipped by 1 base and J by 7 bases, with 8 bases between them. The CDR3 is 13 amino acids. Germline assignment: CDR1 SEHNR and CDR2 FQNEAQ (reference sequence). CDR3 sequence reads: CASSLGGHQPQHF. CDR3 nucleotide sequence: TGTGCCAGCAGCTTAGGGGGGCACCAGCCCCAGCATTTT.

The chain employs TRBV7-9 and TRBJ1-2; no reliable D call. Germline values: CDR1 SEHNR, CDR2 FQNEAQ (reference sequence). The V end was cut by 5 bases, the J end by 4 bases, with 14 bases between. The CDR3 length is 14 residues. The CDR3 DNA is TGTGCCAGCAGCCTCGAGGTGTGGTCCTATGGCTACACCTTC. It encodes CASSLEVWSYGYTF. The full variable domain, its missing parts supplied by reference TRBV7-9 and TRBJ1-2, is DTGVSQNPRHKITKRGQNVTFRCDPISEHNRLYWYRQTLGQGPEFLTYFQNEAQLEKSRLLSDRFSAERPKGSFSTLEIQRTEQGDSAMYLCASSLEVWSYGYTFGSGTRLTVV.

This clone was observed a single time. V gene TRBV11-2 combines with J gene TRBJ1-1; TRBD1 matches 11 bases. Trimming cost V 3 bases and J 3 bases; bases outside gene matches: 3. This CDR3 is 15 amino acids long. The V gene's germline CDR1 is SGHAT and CDR2 FQNNGV. The chain's CDR3 is CASSLGDRGDTEAFF. The DNA of the CDR3 is TGTGCCAGCAGCTTGGGGGACAGGGGGGACACTGAAGCTTTCTTT.

This rearrangement joins TRBV18 to TRBJ1-4, with D possibly matching TRBD1 (6 bases). Per germline, CDR1 KGHSH and CDR2 LQKENI. This CDR3 spans 14 amino acids. The V gene lost 3 bases and the J gene lost 7 bases, with 12 bases spanning the gap. CDR3 loop: CASSPYGQIEKLFF. The CDR3 DNA reads TGTGCCAGCTCACCTTACGGACAGATTGAAAAACTGTTTTTT.

The rearrangement links TRBV4-3 to TRBJ1-2; the D gene is possibly TRBD1 (6 bases). V was clipped by 3 bases and J by 4 bases, with 21 bases between them. The CDR3 covers 17 residues. Germline-derived CDR1 and CDR2 are LGHNA and YSLEER. The CDR3 region is CASSQITRTAGSYGYTF. The CDR3 nucleotides read TGCGCCAGCAGCCAGATCACACGGACAGCCGGCAGCTATGGCTACACCTTC.

The chain carries TRBV6-5 and TRBJ1-2, with D maybe TRBD1 (5 bases). Per germline, CDR1 MNHEY and CDR2 SVGAGI. The CDR3 length is 14 residues. V dropped 6 bases and J dropped 3 bases, with 14 bases sitting between them. The CDR3 DNA reads TGTGCCAGCAGCGGAGACAGCCGGGACTATGGCTACACCTTC. Translating gives CASSGDSRDYGYTF.

The chain uses TRBV9 and TRBJ2-2; D is possibly TRBD1 or TRBD2 (6 bases each). CDR1 and CDR2 from the germline V gene are SGDLS and YYNGEE. The CDR3 consists of 13 residues. Trimming pared 3 bases from V and 8 bases from J, leaving 11 bases between. CDR3 region: CASSEGGVGELFF. In DNA form, the CDR3 reads TGTGCCAGCAGCGAGGGGGGAGTTGGGGAGCTGTTTTTT.

The V gene is TRBV5-1, the J gene TRBJ1-1; no clear D gene. Trimming took off 0 bases at V and 5 bases at J, with 11 bases between the two ends. Per germline, CDR1 SGHRS and CDR2 YFSETQ. The CDR3 covers 14 residues. CDR3 sequence: CASSLEAGWTEAFF. CDR3 coding DNA: TGCGCCAGCAGCTTGGAGGCAGGTTGGACTGAAGCTTTCTTT.

The chain is built from TRBV4-1 and TRBJ1-5, with D possibly TRBD1 on 6 matching bases. Trimming shortened V by 1 base and J by 5 bases, and 18 bases separated the two germline ends. The germline V gene encodes CDR1 MGHRA and CDR2 YSYEKL. The CDR3 totals 17 residues. In nucleotides, the CDR3 is TGCGCCAGCAGCCAAGTTGGGGGGCGGCGCAGGGATCAGCCCCAGCATTTT. Protein product: CASSQVGGRRRDQPQHF.

Turning to this clone: Other DNA sequences in the same sample also yield this CDR3. The chain carries TRBV18 and TRBJ1-5; 10 bases align to TRBD1. In germline, CDR1 is KGHSH, CDR2 LQKENI. This CDR3 contains 15 residues. V trimming: 2 bases; J trimming: 3 bases; junction bases outside the gene matches: 1. The CDR3 bases are TGTGCCAGCTCACCAGGGACAGGGGCCAATCAGCCCCAGCATTTT. It yields the protein CASSPGTGANQPQHF.

The genes are TRBV5-1 and TRBJ1-3, with D hard to call. The length of the CDR3 is 14 residues. CDR1 SGHRS and CDR2 YFSETQ come from the germline V gene. V was clipped by 3 bases and J by 0 bases, with 7 bases between them. CDR3 protein: CASSSGTSGNTIYF. The CDR3 bases are TGCGCCAGCAGCTCAGGAACCTCTGGAAACACCATATATTTT.

This chain connects TRBV10-1 to TRBJ1-2, with D perhaps TRBD1 (5 bases). CDR1 WNHNN and CDR2 SYGVQD come from the germline V gene (reference sequence). Deletions cut 5 bases from V and 4 bases from J, with 11 bases between. This CDR3 region has 13 residues. CDR3 sequence reads: CASSPRQTYGYTF. The CDR3 region has the DNA TGCGCCAGCAGTCCCAGACAGACCTATGGCTACACCTTC.

Only a few counts were recorded for this clone. The V gene is TRBV5-1, the J gene TRBJ1-2; tentative D call: TRBD1 (6 bases). The CDR3 consists of 13 residues. From germline, CDR1 is SGHRS and CDR2 YFSETQ. V dropped 7 bases and J dropped 6 bases, with 16 bases sitting between them. The CDR3 sequence is CASQTGLENGYTF. The CDR3 DNA sequence: TGCGCCAGCCAAACAGGGCTCGAGAATGGCTACACCTTC.

CDR3 in amino acids: CASTPDQGVATNEKLFF. The CDR3 region has the DNA TGTGCCAGCACCCCCGACCAGGGGGTTGCAACTAATGAAAAACTGTTTTTT. This chain connects TRBV9 to TRBJ1-4, with 7 bases identical to TRBD1. The CDR3 has 17 amino acids. Per germline, CDR1 SGDLS and CDR2 YYNGEE. J was trimmed by 0 bases and V by 6 bases; bases with no gene match: 11.

The J gene is TRBJ2-1, the V gene TRBV5-4; 12 nucleotides align to TRBD2. In germline, CDR1 is SGHNT, CDR2 YYREEE (reference sequence). V trimming: 0 bases; J trimming: 8 bases; junction bases outside the gene matches: 3. CDR3 length: 15 amino acids. The CDR3 reads CASSLASGGDYEQFF. CDR3 DNA: TGTGCCAGCAGCTTGGCTAGCGGGGGGGACTATGAGCAGTTCTTC.

The chain is built from TRBV27 and TRBJ1-1; TRBD1 is a possible D gene (6 bases). V gave up 10 bases and J gave up 5 bases, with 17 bases separating them. The V gene's germline CDR1 is MNHEY and CDR2 SMNVEV (reference sequence). The CDR3 loop spans 13 amino acids. CDR3 residues: CATKRGVWTEAFF. The CDR3 nucleotides are TGTGCCACCAAAAGGGGGGTATGGACTGAAGCTTTCTTT.